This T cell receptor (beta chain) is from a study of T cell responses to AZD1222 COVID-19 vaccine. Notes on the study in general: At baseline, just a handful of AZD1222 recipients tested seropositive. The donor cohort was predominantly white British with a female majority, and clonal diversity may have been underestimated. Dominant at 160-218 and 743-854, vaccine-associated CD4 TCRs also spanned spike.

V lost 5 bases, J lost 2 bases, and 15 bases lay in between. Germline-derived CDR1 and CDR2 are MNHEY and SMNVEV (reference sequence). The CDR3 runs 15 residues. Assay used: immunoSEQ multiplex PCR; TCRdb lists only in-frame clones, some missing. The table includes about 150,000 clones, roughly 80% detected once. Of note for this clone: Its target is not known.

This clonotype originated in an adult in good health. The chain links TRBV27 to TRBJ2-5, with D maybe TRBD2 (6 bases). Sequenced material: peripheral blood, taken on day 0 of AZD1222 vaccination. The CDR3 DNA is TGTGCCAGCAGTACCCCCCGGGAGCCACAAGAGACCCAGTACTTC. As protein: CASSTPREPQETQYF.